This record looks at one TCR beta chain sequence and its context. Its antigen remains unknown. The data derive from a study of shared clonotypes between healthy human individuals. Assay: immunoSEQ multiplex PCR; the TCRdb copy retains only in-frame clones and omits some. The sample carries about 1.5 million clones, 98% recorded once. The CDR3 is 16 residues long. Germline-derived CDR1 and CDR2 are SEHNR and FQNEAQ (reference sequence). The ends were cut back, 1 base at V and 4 bases at J, with 13 bases in the middle. Study outcomes and limitations: The sharing of about 5.3% of naive CD4 clonotypes was seen across several donors.

The sequencing input was naive CD4+ T cells sorted from blood. Indicated subset: CD45RA+ positively selected. The receptor was derived from a man aged 25-45 years in good health. The rearrangement links TRBV7-9 to TRBJ2-2; maybe TRBD1 (5 bases). The CDR3 reads CASSLVIGAVTGELFF. The CDR3 nucleotides are TGTGCCAGCAGCTTAGTAATTGGGGCGGTCACCGGGGAGCTGTTTTTT.